This is a list of T cell receptor beta chains from one sample in a study of beta chain features in type 1 diabetes. Assay: immunoSEQ multiplex PCR; the TCRdb copy retains only in-frame clones and omits some. The sample records a few hundred thousand clones, 10% to 15% being singletons. The sequenced material came from naive CD4+ T cells from blood. These receptor sequences come from a woman aged 18-29 years with type 1 diabetes. CDR3s include the opening cysteine and the closing phenylalanine or tryptophan. A D gene is named only where the DNA matches it firmly. Clone size appears in some rows only: once, few, many, or a class for an expanded clone.

TRBV14	TRBD2	few	TRBJ2-3	CASSQKRGLGTDTQYF	TGTGCCAGCAGCCAAAAGCGGGGGCTTGGCACAGATACGCAGTATTTT
TRBV4-2	-	few	TRBJ2-2	CASSHSTGELFF	TGTGCCAGCAGCCATAGTACCGGGGAGCTGTTTTTT
TRBV6-5	TRBD1	-	TRBJ1-6	CASSYTDRAHNSPLHF	TGTGCCAGCAGTTACACGGACAGGGCCCATAATTCACCCCTCCACTTT
TRBV18	TRBD1	few	TRBJ1-2	CASSPGTEFSYGYTF	TGTGCCAGCTCTCCCGGGACAGAATTTTCCTATGGCTACACCTTC
TRBV5-1	-	-	TRBJ2-3	CASRDYSGPTDTQYF	TGCGCCAGCAGGGACTATAGTGGTCCAACAGATACGCAGTATTTT
TRBV28	-	-	TRBJ2-1	CASSIRGGGLSYNEQFF	TGTGCCAGCAGCATAAGGGGGGGCGGGTTATCCTACAATGAGCAGTTCTTC
TRBV14	-	-	TRBJ1-2	CASSQGGGGRRGYTF	TGTGCCAGCAGCCAGGGAGGAGGCGGCCGTCGGGGCTACACCTTC
TRBV7-3	TRBD2	few	TRBJ2-3	CASSGRGRLESTDTQYF	TGTGCCAGCAGCGGCCGCGGGAGACTAGAAAGCACAGATACGCAGTATTTT
TRBV27	-	-	TRBJ1-2	CASSVSGGTRGYTF	TGTGCCAGCAGTGTTTCTGGCGGGACGAGGGGCTACACCTTC
TRBV7-9	-	few	TRBJ1-6	CASSLVPLQRRDNSPLHF	TGTGCCAGCAGCTTGGTACCCCTCCAACGGCGGGATAATTCACCCCTCCACTTT
TRBV21-1	-	-	TRBJ2-5	CASRTVQETQYF	TGTGCCAGCAGGACAGTCCAAGAGACCCAGTACTTC
TRBV30	TRBD1	few	TRBJ1-1	CAWSFTGAGAFF	TGTGCCTGGAGTTTTACAGGGGCTGGGGCTTTCTTT
TRBV12-5	-	-	TRBJ2-1	CASGARRAGVYNEQFF	TGTGCTAGTGGTGCCCGACGGGCGGGCGTTTACAATGAGCAGTTCTTC
TRBV4-3	-	few	TRBJ2-3	CASSQAGPSVTDTQYF	TGCGCCAGCAGCCAAGCGGGTCCGAGTGTCACAGATACGCAGTATTTT
TRBV4-1	TRBD2	few	TRBJ2-6	CASSGARGANVLTF	TGCGCCAGTAGCGGGGCGCGAGGGGCCAACGTCCTGACTTTC
TRBV5-1	TRBD1	few	TRBJ2-3	CASSYRGNTDTQYF	TGCGCCAGCAGTTACAGGGGAAACACAGATACGCAGTATTTT
TRBV19	TRBD2	few	TRBJ2-1	CASSIGPGLADNEQFF	TGTGCCAGTAGTATAGGGCCGGGACTAGCGGACAATGAGCAGTTCTTC
TRBV4-3	-	few	TRBJ2-5	CASSQVGGGPRGETQYF	TGCGCCAGCAGCCAAGTAGGGGGGGGGCCGAGGGGGGAGACCCAGTACTTC
TRBV6-9	TRBD2	few	TRBJ2-2	CASSRLAGDTGELFF	TGTGCCAGCAGTCGACTAGCGGGAGACACCGGGGAGCTGTTTTTT
TRBV4-1	TRBD2	-	TRBJ2-4	CASSPGLAGGLAKNIQYF	TGCGCCAGCAGCCCGGGACTAGCGGGAGGGCTAGCCAAAAACATTCAGTACTTC
TRBV29-1	TRBD2	few	TRBJ2-3	CSERTSGRDTDTQYF	TGCAGCGAGAGGACTAGCGGGAGGGATACAGATACGCAGTATTTT
TRBV6-5	-	-	TRBJ1-1	CASSYTANTEAFF	TGTGCCAGCAGTTACACAGCAAACACTGAAGCTTTCTTT
TRBV15	-	-	TRBJ2-7	CATSRGGRGRRYEQYF	TGTGCCACCAGCAGGGGAGGGAGGGGGAGGAGGTACGAGCAGTACTTC
TRBV7-2	TRBD1	-	TRBJ1-2	CASSTRQGSYGYTF	TGTGCCAGCAGCACTAGACAGGGGTCCTATGGCTACACCTTC
TRBV5-1	-	-	TRBJ2-1	CASSLALEAYNEQFF	TGCGCCAGCAGCTTGGCCTTGGAGGCTTACAATGAGCAGTTCTTC
TRBV12-5	-	-	TRBJ1-2	CASGLGPGGYTF	TGTGCTAGTGGTTTGGGGCCAGGTGGCTACACCTTC
TRBV9	-	-	TRBJ2-2	CASSVNEGEVSGELFF	TGTGCCAGCAGCGTAAACGAGGGTGAAGTGTCCGGGGAGCTGTTTTTT
TRBV30	-	-	TRBJ2-2	CAWRRAGELFF	TGTGCCTGGAGGCGGGCCGGGGAGCTGTTTTTT
TRBV5-6	TRBD1	-	TRBJ1-1	CASSLTGVRGTEAFF	TGTGCCAGCAGCTTGACAGGGGTTCGTGGCACTGAAGCTTTCTTT
TRBV29-1	-	-	TRBJ1-2	CSVEVAKANYGYTF	TGCAGCGTTGAGGTGGCCAAAGCTAACTATGGCTACACCTTC
TRBV7-9	-	few	TRBJ1-2	CASSFFANYGYTF	TGTGCCAGCAGCTTCTTCGCTAACTATGGCTACACCTTC
TRBV28	-	-	TRBJ2-7	CASSPGVSYEQYF	TGTGCCAGCAGCCCGGGGGTCTCCTACGAGCAGTACTTC
TRBV6-6	TRBD1	-	TRBJ1-4	CASSRTGRGEKLFF	TGTGCCAGCAGCAGGACAGGGAGGGGTGAAAAACTGTTTTTT
TRBV25-1	-	-	TRBJ2-2	CAYGNTGELFF	TGTGCCTACGGGAACACCGGGGAGCTGTTTTTT
TRBV9	-	-	TRBJ2-3	CASSPKIRGEADTQYF	TGTGCCAGCAGCCCTAAGATCAGGGGTGAGGCAGATACGCAGTATTTT
TRBV4-1	-	-	TRBJ2-1	CASSQGAHVQGNEQFF	TGCGCCAGCAGCCAAGGCGCACACGTCCAGGGCAATGAGCAGTTCTTC
TRBV2	-	-	TRBJ1-2	CASTGRTGYGYTF	TGTGCCAGCACTGGGAGGACGGGCTATGGCTACACCTTC
TRBV7-9	-	-	TRBJ1-2	CASSTWEGDYGYTF	TGTGCCAGCAGCACCTGGGAGGGGGACTATGGCTACACCTTC
TRBV7-2	TRBD2	-	TRBJ2-1	CASSSGLAGKIYNEQFF	TGTGCCAGCAGCTCGGGACTAGCGGGTAAAATTTACAATGAGCAGTTCTTC
TRBV7-6	-	few	TRBJ1-6	CASSLETDNSPLHF	TGTGCCAGCAGCTTAGAAACAGATAATTCACCCCTCCACTTT
TRBV5-4	TRBD1	-	TRBJ1-2	CASTERGGGGYTF	TGTGCCAGCACCGAGAGAGGGGGCGGGGGCTACACCTTC
TRBV21-1	-	-	TRBJ2-7	CAGRGQVYEQYF	TGTGCCGGAAGGGGGCAAGTCTACGAGCAGTACTTC
TRBV4-1	-	few	TRBJ1-2	CASSRPGLTNYGYTF	TGCGCCAGCAGCCGACCGGGACTTACTAACTATGGCTACACCTTC
TRBV5-6	TRBD2	-	TRBJ2-5	CASSTGTRETQYF	TGTGCCAGCAGCACGGGGACTAGGGAGACCCAGTACTTC
TRBV5-1	-	few	TRBJ2-5	CASSTGRGETQYF	TGCGCCAGCAGCACAGGACGAGGAGAGACCCAGTACTTC
TRBV18	-	-	TRBJ2-2	CASSPGLTEIGELFF	TGTGCCAGCTCACCGGGACTTACCGAGATCGGGGAGCTGTTTTTT
TRBV7-2	-	few	TRBJ2-7	CASSSLVGGGRQYF	TGTGCCAGCAGCTCCTTAGTCGGGGGAGGTCGGCAGTACTTC
TRBV25-1	TRBD1	-	TRBJ1-4	CASSPTGANEKLFF	TGTGCCAGCAGTCCCACAGGGGCTAATGAAAAACTGTTTTTT
TRBV30	-	-	TRBJ1-3	CAWDRISGNTIYF	TGTGCCTGGGACAGAATCTCTGGAAACACCATATATTTT
TRBV7-3	-	-	TRBJ2-1	CASSPGIEQFF	TGTGCCAGCAGCCCCGGGATTGAGCAGTTCTTC
TRBV7-2	-	-	TRBJ2-5	CASSFWGHQETQYF	TGTGCCAGCAGCTTTTGGGGGCACCAAGAGACCCAGTACTTC
TRBV11-1	-	few	TRBJ2-1	CASSPGVGSWAEQFF	TGTGCCAGCAGCCCCGGAGTGGGGAGTTGGGCTGAGCAGTTCTTC
TRBV28	-	-	TRBJ1-1	CASSSDIEAFF	TGTGCCAGCAGTTCCGACATCGAAGCTTTCTTT
TRBV7-2	TRBD1	-	TRBJ2-2	CASRRTGANTGELFF	TGTGCCAGCAGGAGGACAGGGGCGAACACCGGGGAGCTGTTTTTT
TRBV5-1	-	few	TRBJ1-1	CASSRGQNTEAFF	TGCGCCAGCAGCCGCGGGCAGAACACTGAAGCTTTCTTT
TRBV29-1	TRBD1	few	TRBJ1-2	CSVRGQGSYGYTF	TGCAGCGTTCGAGGACAGGGGTCCTATGGCTACACCTTC
TRBV11-3	TRBD2	-	TRBJ2-1	CASSPGLAINEQFF	TGTGCCAGCAGTCCTGGACTAGCGATAAATGAGCAGTTCTTC